The sequence of this T cell receptor (beta chain) was determined in a study of T cell responses to AZD1222 COVID-19 vaccine. Points from the study as a whole: Donors skewed white British and female; clonal diversity was possibly underestimated.

Using immunoSEQ multiplex PCR, the repertoire was profiled, and TCRdb retains in-frame clones only, with some absent. The sample holds some 94,000 clones, about 85% seen once. Comment on this clone: Its antigen is undetermined. Mismatch with germline at one junction end may stem from a read error.

The CDR3 sequence is 15 residues long. Germline V gene data show CDR1 as SGHRS and CDR2 as YFSETQ. Specimen: peripheral blood, collected on day 0 of AZD1222 vaccination. This receptor was identified in an adult in good health. The chain links TRBV5-1 to TRBJ2-1; weak D call: TRBD1 (6 bases). The DNA for the CDR3 is TGTGCCAGCAAATCCTTAGGACAGATCTACAATGAGCAGTTCTTC. Protein: CASKSLGQIYNEQFF.